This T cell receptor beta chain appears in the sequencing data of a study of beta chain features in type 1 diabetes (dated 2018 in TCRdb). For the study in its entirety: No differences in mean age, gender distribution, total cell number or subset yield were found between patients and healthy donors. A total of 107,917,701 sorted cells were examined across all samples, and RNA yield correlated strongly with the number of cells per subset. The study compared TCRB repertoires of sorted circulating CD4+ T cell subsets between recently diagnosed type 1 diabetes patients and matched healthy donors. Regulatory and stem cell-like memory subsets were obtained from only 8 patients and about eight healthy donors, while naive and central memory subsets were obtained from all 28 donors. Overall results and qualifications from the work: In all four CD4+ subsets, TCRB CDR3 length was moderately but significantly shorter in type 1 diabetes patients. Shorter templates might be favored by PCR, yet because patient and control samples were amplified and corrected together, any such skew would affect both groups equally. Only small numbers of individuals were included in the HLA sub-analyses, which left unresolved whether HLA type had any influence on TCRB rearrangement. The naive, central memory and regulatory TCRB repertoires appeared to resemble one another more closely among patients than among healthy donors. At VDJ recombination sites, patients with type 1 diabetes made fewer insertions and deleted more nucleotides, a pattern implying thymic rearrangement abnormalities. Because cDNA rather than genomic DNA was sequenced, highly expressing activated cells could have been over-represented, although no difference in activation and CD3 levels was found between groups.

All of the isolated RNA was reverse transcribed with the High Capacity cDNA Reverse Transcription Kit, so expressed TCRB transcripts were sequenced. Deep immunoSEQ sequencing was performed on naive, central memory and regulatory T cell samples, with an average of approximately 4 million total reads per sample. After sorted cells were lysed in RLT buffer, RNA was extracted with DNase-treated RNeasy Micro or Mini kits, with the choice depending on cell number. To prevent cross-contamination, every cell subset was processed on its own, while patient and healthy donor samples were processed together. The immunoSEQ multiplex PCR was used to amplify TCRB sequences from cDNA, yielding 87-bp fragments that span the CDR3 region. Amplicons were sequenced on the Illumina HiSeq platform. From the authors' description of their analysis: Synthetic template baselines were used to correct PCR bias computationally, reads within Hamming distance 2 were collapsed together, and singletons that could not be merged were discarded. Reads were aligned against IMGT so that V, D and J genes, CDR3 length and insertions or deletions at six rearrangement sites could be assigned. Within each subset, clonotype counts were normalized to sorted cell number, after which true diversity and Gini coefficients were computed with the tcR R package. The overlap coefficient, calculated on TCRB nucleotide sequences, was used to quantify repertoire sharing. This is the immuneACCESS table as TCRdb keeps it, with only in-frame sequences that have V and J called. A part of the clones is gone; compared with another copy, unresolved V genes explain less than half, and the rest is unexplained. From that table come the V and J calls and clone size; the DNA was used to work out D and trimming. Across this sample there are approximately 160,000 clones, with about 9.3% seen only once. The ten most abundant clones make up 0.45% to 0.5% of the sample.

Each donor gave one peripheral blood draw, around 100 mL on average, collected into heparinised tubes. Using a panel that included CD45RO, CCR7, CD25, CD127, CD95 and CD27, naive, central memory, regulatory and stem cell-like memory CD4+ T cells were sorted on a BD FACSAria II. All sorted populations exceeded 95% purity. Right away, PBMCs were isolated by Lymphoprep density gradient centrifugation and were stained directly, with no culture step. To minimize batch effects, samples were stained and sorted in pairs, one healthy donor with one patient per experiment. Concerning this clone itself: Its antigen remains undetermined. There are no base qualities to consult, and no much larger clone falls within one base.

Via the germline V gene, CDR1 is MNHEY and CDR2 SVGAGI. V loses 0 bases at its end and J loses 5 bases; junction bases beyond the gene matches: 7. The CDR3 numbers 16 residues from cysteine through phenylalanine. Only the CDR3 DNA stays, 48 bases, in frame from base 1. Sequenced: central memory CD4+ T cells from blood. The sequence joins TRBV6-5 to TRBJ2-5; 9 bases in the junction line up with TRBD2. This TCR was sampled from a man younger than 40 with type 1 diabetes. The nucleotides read TGTGCCAGCAGTTACTCCCCAGCGGGAGGAAGTGAGACCCAGTACTTC. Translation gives CASSYSPAGGSETQYF.